This entry is about one T cell receptor (beta chain). Its antigen has not been determined. Base-call qualities are not available, and no considerably larger clone is one nucleotide away. This entry is derived from a study of blood T cell repertoires in COVID-19 (dated by TCRdb to the early 2020s). With respect to the entire study: Collaborator samples came from the United States, Italy and Spain and covered acute and convalescent phases of COVID-19. The prospective study material was composed of cDNA or gDNA derived from T cells, B-cell-depleted T cells, or PBMCs. HLA class I and class II types, where available, came from metadata supplied by the sample provider rather than from assay-based typing. The samples were drawn from the first 160 participants of the ongoing ImmuneRACE study and from 1,254 subjects provided by 6 global collaborators. Subjects who had been exposed to COVID-19, were actively infected with it, or had recovered from it provided the deeply sampled blood TCRbeta repertoires that made up the dataset. Nearly every sample came with metadata listing a de-identified subject ID, COVID-19 status, age in years and sex. The repertoires were made available in a free public database intended to serve as a resource for research on the immune response to SARS-CoV-2. General conclusions and limits of the study: Clinical and demographic metadata were provided uncurated, with the amount varying by source and participant.

The CDR3, from cysteine to phenylalanine, totals 14 residues. The only DNA kept is the CDR3, 42 bases in frame from the first base. V is pared back by 6 bases and J by 6 bases, with 15 bases lying between the germline termini. The germline V gene supplies CDR1 MNHEY and CDR2 SVGAGI. The immunoSEQ Assay, a bias-controlled multiplex PCR, was used to amplify TCRbeta CDR3 regions from genomic DNA. Under the source paper's analysis protocol: The number of nucleated cells in each sample was estimated from the amplification of reference gene primers within the assay. Sequence reads were collapsed and filtered to measure the absolute abundance of every unique TCRbeta CDR3 rearrangement. For each sample, productive Simpson clonality was calculated as the square root of Simpson's diversity index over productive rearrangements. TCRdb re-hosts the immuneACCESS table, in-frame sequences only. Its copies lack some clones; in the studies checked, an unresolved V gene accounts for under half of them, and the cause for the rest is not known. V and J calls plus clone size are reproduced from that table; the DNA served to infer D and trimming. For this sample the table gives about 240,000 clones, of which approximately 80% were detected only once. Together, the top ten hold roughly 2% of the sample.

Samples from volunteer blood donors who had recovered from COVID-19 were contributed by a second Seattle source. Each collaborating institution followed its own protocols to collect whole blood in K2EDTA tubes. Collaborator samples were shipped for TCRbeta analysis as frozen whole blood, isolated PBMCs, or DNA extracted from either sample type. This TCR was sampled from a man under 40 who had recovered from COVID-19. Recombination linked TRBV6-5 to TRBJ2-1; the D gene is perhaps TRBD1, on 5 matching bases. The sample consisted of peripheral blood. The CDR3 region has the sequence CASSLTGPLNEQFF. The bases read TGTGCCAGCAGCTTAACAGGTCCCCTCAATGAGCAGTTCTTC.